This TCR beta chain is drawn from a study of blood T cell repertoires in COVID-19. The CDR3 length is 17 residues. V lost 5 bases to trimming and J lost 4 bases; unmatched junction nucleotides: 6. Germline CDR1 and CDR2: MDHEN and SYDVKM. Data came from immunoSEQ multiplex PCR; TCRdb stores just in-frame clones and leaves some out. The data hold nearly 250,000 clones, with 90% observed a single time. The receptor was isolated from a man aged 45-60 years who had been exposed to COVID-19. The gene calls are TRBV28 and TRBJ2-2, with 14 positions matching TRBD2. The sequencing input was PBMCs or T cells enriched from blood (not recorded which). CDR3 protein: CASSLGLAGGSTGELFF. CDR3 bases: TGTGCCAGCAGTCTCGGACTAGCGGGAGGTTCCACCGGGGAGCTGTTTTTT.